Listed here is a single T cell receptor (beta chain). Its antigen is currently unknown. Trimming cost V 4 bases and J 11 bases; bases outside gene matches: 22. This CDR3 has 17 amino acids. Per the germline V gene, CDR1 is SGDLS and CDR2 is YYNGEE. The data stem from a study of blood T cells in healthy people across ages. Study in general: Per two T cells, about one barcoded beta molecule was captured through template switching.

A second about 7 to 11 cycle PCR used barcoded and J-beta primers. TCRdb redid the calling of the 5' RACE reads with MiXCR, one entry per CDR3 protein. The table lists roughly 1,800,000 distinct CDR3 sequences, around 50% of them singletons. General study results and limits: Unsorted PBMC input precluded a conclusive naive versus antigen-experienced comparison. Comparison with aged donors showed that long-lived donors had more naive CD4+ cells and higher diversity.

Input material: blood. The chain links TRBV9 to TRBJ2-5; 8 bases are a match to TRBD1. The receptor comes from a woman between 40 and 55 years old in good health. In DNA, the CDR3 is TGTGCCAGCAGCCTCTCTGCCATAAGGACAGGGACGGGAGAGCAGTACTTC. It codes for CASSLSAIRTGTGEQYF.